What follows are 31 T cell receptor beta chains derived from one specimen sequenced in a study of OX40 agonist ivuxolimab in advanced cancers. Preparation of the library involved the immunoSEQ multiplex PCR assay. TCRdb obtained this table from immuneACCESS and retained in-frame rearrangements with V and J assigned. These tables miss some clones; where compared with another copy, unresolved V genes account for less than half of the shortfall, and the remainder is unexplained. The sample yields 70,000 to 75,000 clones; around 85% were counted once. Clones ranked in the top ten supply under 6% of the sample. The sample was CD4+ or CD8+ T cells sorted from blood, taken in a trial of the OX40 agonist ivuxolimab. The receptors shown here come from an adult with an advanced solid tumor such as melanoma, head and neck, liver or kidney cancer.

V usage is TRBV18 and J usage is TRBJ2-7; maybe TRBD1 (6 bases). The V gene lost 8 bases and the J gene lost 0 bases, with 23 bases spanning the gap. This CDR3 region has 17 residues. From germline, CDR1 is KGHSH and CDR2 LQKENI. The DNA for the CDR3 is TGTGCCAGCACGAGGGAAGCTCCGGGACACAGCTCCTACGAGCAGTACTTC. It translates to CASTREAPGHSSYEQYF.

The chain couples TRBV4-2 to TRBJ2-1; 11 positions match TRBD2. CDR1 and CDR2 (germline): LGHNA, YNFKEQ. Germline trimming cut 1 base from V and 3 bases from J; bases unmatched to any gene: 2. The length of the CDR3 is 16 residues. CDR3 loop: CASSQVAGGLYNEQFF. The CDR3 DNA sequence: TGTGCCAGCAGCCAAGTAGCGGGGGGGCTCTACAATGAGCAGTTCTTC.

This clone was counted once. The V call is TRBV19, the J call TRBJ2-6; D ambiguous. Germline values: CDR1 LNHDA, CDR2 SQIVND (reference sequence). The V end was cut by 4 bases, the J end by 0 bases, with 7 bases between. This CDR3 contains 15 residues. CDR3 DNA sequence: TGTGCCAGTAGTAGGCATGACTCTGGGGCCAACGTCCTGACTTTC. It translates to CASSRHDSGANVLTF.

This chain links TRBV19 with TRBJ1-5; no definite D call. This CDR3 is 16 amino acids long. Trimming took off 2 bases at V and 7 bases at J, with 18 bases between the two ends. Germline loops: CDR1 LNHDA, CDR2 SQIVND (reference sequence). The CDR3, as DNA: TGTGCCAGTAGTATATATGGCGCAGGAGTTGAGCAGCCCCAGCATTTT. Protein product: CASSIYGAGVEQPQHF.

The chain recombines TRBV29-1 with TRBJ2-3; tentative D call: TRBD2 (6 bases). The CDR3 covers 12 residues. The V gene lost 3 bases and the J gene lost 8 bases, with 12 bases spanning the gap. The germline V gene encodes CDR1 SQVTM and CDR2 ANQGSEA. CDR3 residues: CSVDQTGGTQYF. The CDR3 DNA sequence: TGCAGCGTTGATCAAACCGGGGGTACGCAGTATTTT.

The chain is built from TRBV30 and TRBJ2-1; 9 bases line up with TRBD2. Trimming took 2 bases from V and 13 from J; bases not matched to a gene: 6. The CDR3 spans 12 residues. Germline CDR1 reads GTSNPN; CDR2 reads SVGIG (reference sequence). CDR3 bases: TGTGCCTGGAGTCCGATAGCGGGGGCACAGTTCTTC. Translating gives CAWSPIAGAQFF.

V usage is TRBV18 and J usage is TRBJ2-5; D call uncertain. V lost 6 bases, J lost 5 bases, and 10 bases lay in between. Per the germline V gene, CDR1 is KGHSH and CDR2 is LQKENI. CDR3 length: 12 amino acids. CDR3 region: CASSPTSETQYF. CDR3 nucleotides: TGTGCCAGCTCTCCGACAAGCGAGACCCAGTACTTC.

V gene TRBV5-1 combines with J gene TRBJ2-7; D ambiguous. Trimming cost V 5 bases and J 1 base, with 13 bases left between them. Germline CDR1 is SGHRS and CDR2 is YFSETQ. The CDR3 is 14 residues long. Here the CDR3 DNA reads TGCGCCAGCAGTCCCGGGCTCGGGTCCTACGAGCAGTACTTC. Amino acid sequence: CASSPGLGSYEQYF.

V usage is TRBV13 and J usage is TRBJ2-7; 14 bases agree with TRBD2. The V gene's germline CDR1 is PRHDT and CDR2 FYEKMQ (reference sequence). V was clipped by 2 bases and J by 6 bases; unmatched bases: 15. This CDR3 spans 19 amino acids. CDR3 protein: CASSLRLAGGPLRSGEQYF. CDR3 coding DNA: TGTGCCAGCAGCTTAAGACTAGCGGGAGGGCCGCTCAGGTCCGGCGAGCAGTACTTC.

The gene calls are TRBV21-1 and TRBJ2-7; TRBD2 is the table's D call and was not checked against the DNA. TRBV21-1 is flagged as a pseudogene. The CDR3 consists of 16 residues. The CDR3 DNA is TGTGCCAGCAGCAAAGAGGGGCCTAGCGGGCCCTACGAGCAGTACTTC. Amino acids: CASSKEGPSGPYEQYF.

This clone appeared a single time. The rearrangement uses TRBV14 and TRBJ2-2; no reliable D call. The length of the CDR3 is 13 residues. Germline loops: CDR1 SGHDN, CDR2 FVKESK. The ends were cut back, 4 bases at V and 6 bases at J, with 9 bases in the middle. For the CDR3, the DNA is TGTGCCAGCAGCCGTTCAGTCGCCGGGGAGCTGTTTTTT. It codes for CASSRSVAGELFF.

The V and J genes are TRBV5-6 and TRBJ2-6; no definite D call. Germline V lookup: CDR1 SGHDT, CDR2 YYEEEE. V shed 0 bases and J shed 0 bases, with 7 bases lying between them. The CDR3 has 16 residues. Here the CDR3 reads CASSLVSGSGANVLTF. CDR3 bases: TGTGCCAGCAGCTTGGTGAGTGGCTCTGGGGCCAACGTCCTGACTTTC.

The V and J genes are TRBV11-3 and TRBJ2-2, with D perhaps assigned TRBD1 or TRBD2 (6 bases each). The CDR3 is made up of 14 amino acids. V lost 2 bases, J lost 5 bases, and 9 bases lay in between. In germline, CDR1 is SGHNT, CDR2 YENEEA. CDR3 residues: CASSLRGQTGELFF. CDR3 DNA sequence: TGTGCCAGCAGCTTACGGGGGCAAACCGGGGAGCTGTTTTTT.

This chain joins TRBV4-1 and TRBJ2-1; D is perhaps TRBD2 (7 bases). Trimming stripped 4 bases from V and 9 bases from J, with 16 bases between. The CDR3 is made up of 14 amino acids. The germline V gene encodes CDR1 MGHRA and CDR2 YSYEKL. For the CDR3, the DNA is TGCGCCAGCAGCCTAAGACGGGGGGCTGGTGAGCAGTTCTTC. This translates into CASSLRRGAGEQFF.

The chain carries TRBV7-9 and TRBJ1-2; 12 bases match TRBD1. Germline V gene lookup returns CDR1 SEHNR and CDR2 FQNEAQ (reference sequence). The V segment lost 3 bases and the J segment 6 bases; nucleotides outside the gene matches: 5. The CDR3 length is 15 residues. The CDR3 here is CASSFRDRGLDGYTF. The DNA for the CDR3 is TGTGCCAGCAGCTTCCGGGACAGGGGGCTCGATGGCTACACCTTC.

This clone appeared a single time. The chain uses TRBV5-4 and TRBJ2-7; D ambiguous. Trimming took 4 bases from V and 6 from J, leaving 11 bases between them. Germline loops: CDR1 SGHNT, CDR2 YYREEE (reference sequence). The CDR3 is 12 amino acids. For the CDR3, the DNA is TGTGCCAGCAGCACCCCCCCCTCCGAGCAGTACTTC. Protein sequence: CASSTPPSEQYF.

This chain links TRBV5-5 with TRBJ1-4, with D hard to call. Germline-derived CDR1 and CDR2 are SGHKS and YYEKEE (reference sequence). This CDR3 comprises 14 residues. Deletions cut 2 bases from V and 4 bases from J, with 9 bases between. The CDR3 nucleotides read TGTGCCAGCAGCTTCCGGGCCTTTAATGAAAAACTGTTTTTT. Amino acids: CASSFRAFNEKLFF.

CDR3 bases: TGTGCCAGCAGTCCCCGGACTAGCGGGACCTACGAGCAGTACTTC. Protein product: CASSPRTSGTYEQYF. V and J are TRBV6-5 and TRBJ2-7, with TRBD2 matching over 12 bases. V gave up 5 bases and J gave up 2 bases; unmatched junction bases: 4. This CDR3 has 15 residues. Germline assignment: CDR1 MNHEY and CDR2 SVGAGI.

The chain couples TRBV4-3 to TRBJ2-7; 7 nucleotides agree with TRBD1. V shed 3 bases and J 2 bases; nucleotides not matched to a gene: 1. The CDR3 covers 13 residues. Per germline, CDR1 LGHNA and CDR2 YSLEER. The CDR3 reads CASSQGQTYEQYF. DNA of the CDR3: TGCGCCAGCAGCCAGGGACAGACCTACGAGCAGTACTTC.

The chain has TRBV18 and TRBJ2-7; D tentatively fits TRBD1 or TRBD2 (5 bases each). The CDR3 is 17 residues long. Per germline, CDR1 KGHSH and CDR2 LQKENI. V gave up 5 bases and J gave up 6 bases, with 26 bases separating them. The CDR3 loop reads CASSTNAGDPRISEQYF. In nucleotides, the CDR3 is TGTGCCAGCTCAACAAACGCCGGGGACCCTCGGATATCCGAGCAGTACTTC.

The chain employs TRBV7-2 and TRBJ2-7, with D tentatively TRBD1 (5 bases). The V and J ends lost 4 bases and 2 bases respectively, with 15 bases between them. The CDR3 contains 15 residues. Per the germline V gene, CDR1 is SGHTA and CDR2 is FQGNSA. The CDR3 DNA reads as TGTGCCAGCAGCTCGTACAGGAGCAGCCCCTACGAGCAGTACGTC. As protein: CASSSYRSSPYEQYV.

Here the CDR3 reads CASHPQSEGEISNQPQHF. In DNA form, the CDR3 reads TGTGCCAGCCACCCTCAAAGTGAGGGGGAGATTAGCAATCAGCCCCAGCATTTT. The chain is built from TRBV6-4 and TRBJ1-5, with a possible D match to TRBD1 (6 bases). V dropped 8 bases and J dropped 0 bases, with 23 bases sitting between them. Germline V gene lookup returns CDR1 MRHNA and CDR2 SNTAGT. The CDR3 is 18 residues long.

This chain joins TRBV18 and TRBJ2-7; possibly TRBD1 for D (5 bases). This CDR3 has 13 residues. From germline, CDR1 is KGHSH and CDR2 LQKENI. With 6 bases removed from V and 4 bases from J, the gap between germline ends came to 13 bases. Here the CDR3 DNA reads TGTGCCAGCTCTACGACAGATACTTACGAGCAGTACGTC. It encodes CASSTTDTYEQYV.

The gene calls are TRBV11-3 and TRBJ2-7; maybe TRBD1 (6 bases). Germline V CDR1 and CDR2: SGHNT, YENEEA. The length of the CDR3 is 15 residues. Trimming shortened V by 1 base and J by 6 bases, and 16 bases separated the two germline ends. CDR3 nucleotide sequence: TGTGCCAGCAGCTTAGGTAGAACGACAGGAGCCGAGCAGTACTTC. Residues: CASSLGRTTGAEQYF.

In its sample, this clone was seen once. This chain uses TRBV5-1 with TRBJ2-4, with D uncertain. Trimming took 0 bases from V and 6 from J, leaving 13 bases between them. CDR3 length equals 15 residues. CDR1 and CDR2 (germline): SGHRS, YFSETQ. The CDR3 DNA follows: TGCGCCAGCAGCTTGGCTCCGGCTACGGTAAACATTCAGTACTTC. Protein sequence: CASSLAPATVNIQYF.

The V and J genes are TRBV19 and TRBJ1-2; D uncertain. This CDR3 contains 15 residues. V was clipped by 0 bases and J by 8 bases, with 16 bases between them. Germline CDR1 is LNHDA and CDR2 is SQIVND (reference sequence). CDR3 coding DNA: TGTGCCAGTAGTATAGATCTACGCGGGGTTGGAGGCTACACCTTC. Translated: CASSIDLRGVGGYTF.

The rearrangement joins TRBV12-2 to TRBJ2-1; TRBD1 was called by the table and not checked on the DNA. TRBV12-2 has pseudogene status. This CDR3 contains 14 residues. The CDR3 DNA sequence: TGTGCAAGTCGCTTACAGGGTCCCTACAATGAGCAGTTCTTC. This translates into CASRLQGPYNEQFF.

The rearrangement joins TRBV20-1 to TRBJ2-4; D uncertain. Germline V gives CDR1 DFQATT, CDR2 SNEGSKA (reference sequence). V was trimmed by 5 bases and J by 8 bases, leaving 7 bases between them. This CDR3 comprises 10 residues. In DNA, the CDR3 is TGCAGTGCTTATATCGACATTCAGTACTTC. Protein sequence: CSAYIDIQYF.

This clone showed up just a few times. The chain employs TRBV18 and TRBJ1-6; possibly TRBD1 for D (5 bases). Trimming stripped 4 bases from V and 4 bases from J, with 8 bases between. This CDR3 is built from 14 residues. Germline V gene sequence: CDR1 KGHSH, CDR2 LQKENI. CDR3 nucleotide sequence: TGTGCCAGCTCACGGGACCTTTATAATTCACCCCTCCACTTT. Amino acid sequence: CASSRDLYNSPLHF.

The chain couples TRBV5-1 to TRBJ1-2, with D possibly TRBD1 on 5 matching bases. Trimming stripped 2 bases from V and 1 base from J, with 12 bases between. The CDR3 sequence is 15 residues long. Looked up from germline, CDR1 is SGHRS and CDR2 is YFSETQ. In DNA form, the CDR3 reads TGCGCCAGCAGCTTCAGTGCCCAGGGTAACTATGGCTACACCTTC. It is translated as CASSFSAQGNYGYTF.

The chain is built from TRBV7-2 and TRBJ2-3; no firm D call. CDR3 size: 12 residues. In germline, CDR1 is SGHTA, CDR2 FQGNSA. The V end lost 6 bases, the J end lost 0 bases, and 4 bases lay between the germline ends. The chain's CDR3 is CASSTSTDTQYF. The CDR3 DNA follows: TGTGCCAGCAGTACTAGCACAGATACGCAGTATTTT.